The sequence of this T cell receptor (beta chain) was determined in a study of T cell responses to AZD1222 COVID-19 vaccine. Study-level background: Whether given at about 4 or about 12 weeks, second doses were pooled.

The CDR3 totals 13 residues. Trimming cost V 8 bases and J 5 bases; bases outside gene matches: 3. From germline, CDR1 is MNHEY and CDR2 SVGAGI. As regards this clone: Its antigen is not known.

The assay was immunoSEQ multiplex PCR, and TCRdb's table has in-frame clones only and misses some. The profile covers tens of thousands of clones, with over 75% appearing a single time and more than 12% taken by the ten largest. General study results and limits: No day 14 peak samples; only post-peak repertoires were characterized. White British ancestry dominated among donors, who included more females, and clonal diversity was possibly underestimated.

The chain has TRBV6-5 and TRBJ1-5; 10 bases agree with TRBD1. This TCR came from an adult in good health. Source: peripheral blood, taken on day 0 of AZD1222 vaccination. CDR3 bases: TGTGCCAGCGGGGGACAGGGGTATCAGCCCCAGCATTTT. It translates to CASGGQGYQPQHF.